This TCR beta chain was recovered during a study of graft-versus-host responses after intestinal transplantation. At the level of the study: The study gave all recipients anti-thymocyte globulin induction, then tacrolimus and steroids for approximately three years.

Trimming shortened V by 0 bases and J by 5 bases, and 5 bases separated the two germline ends. The CDR3 is 12 amino acids. Looked up from germline, CDR1 is SGHAT and CDR2 is FQNNGV. TCRdb's table, derived via immunoSEQ multiplex PCR, lists solely in-frame clones and lacks some. The sample consists of nearly 45,000 clones, roughly 90% of them appearing once. The receptor comes from a human patient who received an intestinal transplant, so some T cells may come from the graft donor. V is TRBV11-2 and J is TRBJ2-7; D may match TRBD1 or TRBD2 (5 bases each). The source material was PBMCs, sampled 524 days after transplant. The CDR3 bases are TGTGCCAGCAGCTTAGAGGGGGACGAGCAGTACTTC. Encoded protein: CASSLEGDEQYF. Supplemented by reference TRBV11-2 and TRBJ2-7, the full variable domain reads EAGVAQSPRYKIIEKRQSVAFWCNPISGHATLYWYQQILGQGPKLLIQFQNNGVVDDSQLPKDRFSAERLKGVDSTLKIQPAKLEDSAVYLCASSLEGDEQYFGPGTRLTVT.